The text below deals with one T cell receptor beta chain. Healthy donors had no documented immune events, such as infections, while sampled. These data belong to a study of identifying expanded T cells in peripheral blood. This CDR3 has 17 amino acids. The germline V gene encodes CDR1 SGHTS and CDR2 YDEGEE. V gave up 4 bases and J gave up 0 bases; unmatched junction bases: 13. TCRdb's table, derived via immunoSEQ multiplex PCR, lists solely in-frame clones and lacks some. The sample has over 90,000 clones, approximately 88% seen once. The rearrangement uses TRBV5-8 and TRBJ2-7; 7 bases map to TRBD1. The TCR originated in a person aged 18 to 69 in good health. The material sequenced was blood. CDR3 sequence: CASSKVQTGTLSYEQYF. In DNA form, the CDR3 reads TGTGCCAGCAGCAAGGTCCAGACAGGGACCCTCTCCTACGAGCAGTACTTC. Filled out from reference TRBV5-8 and TRBJ2-7, the complete variable domain reads EAGVTQSPTHLIKTRGQQATLRCSPISGHTSVYWYQQALGLGLQFLLWYDEGEERNRGNFPPRFSGRQFPNYSSELNVNALELEDSALYLCASSKVQTGTLSYEQYFGPGTRLTVT.